This is a list of T cell receptor beta chains from one sample in a study of identical twins. TCRdb called the 5' RACE reads again in MiXCR, with one record for every CDR3 protein. The sample lists a few hundred thousand distinct CDR3 sequences; 8% to 9% were seen once. This sample also belongs to another study, concerning yellow fever vaccine responses in identical twins.

Material: memory (CD45RO+) T cells sorted from blood. These receptors all come from a woman aged 18-29 years in good health. The CDR3 runs from the conserved cysteine through the conserved F or W. D genes are given only for firm matches. Rows may omit the clone size; those that give it use once, few, many or a size class.

v_gene: TRBV10-3
abundance: many
d_gene: TRBD2
j_gene: TRBJ2-2
CDR3nt: TGTGCCATCGGGGCAGCGGGAAGCACCGGGGAGCTGTTTTTT
CDR3aa: CAIGAAGSTGELFF

v_gene: TRBV7-3
abundance: .
d_gene: .
j_gene: TRBJ2-3
CDR3nt: TGTGCCAGCAGCCGGGGGTCTGGCACAGATACGCAGTATTTT
CDR3aa: CASSRGSGTDTQYF

v_gene: TRBV6-1
abundance: many
d_gene: TRBD1
j_gene: TRBJ1-5
CDR3nt: TGTGCCAGCAGGAGACAGGGAACCAATCAGCCCCAGCATTTT
CDR3aa: CASRRQGTNQPQHF

v_gene: TRBV7-9
abundance: many
d_gene: .
j_gene: TRBJ1-1
CDR3nt: TGTGCCAGCAGCTTAGGTCAGGTCTCGTTCACTGAAGCTTTCTTT
CDR3aa: CASSLGQVSFTEAFF

v_gene: TRBV27
abundance: .
d_gene: TRBD1
j_gene: TRBJ2-7
CDR3nt: TGTGCCAGCAGCCCCCAGGGGGTTTTGAGCTCCTACGAGCAGTACTTC
CDR3aa: CASSPQGVLSSYEQYF

v_gene: TRBV5-1
abundance: many
d_gene: TRBD2
j_gene: TRBJ2-1
CDR3nt: TGCGCCAGCCACCCCGGGACTAGCTCCTACAATGAGCAGTTCTTC
CDR3aa: CASHPGTSSYNEQFF

v_gene: TRBV9
abundance: few
d_gene: .
j_gene: TRBJ1-2
CDR3nt: TGTGCCAGCAGCGTAGCTAATCTGAATATAGAGGGGTATGGCTACACCTTC
CDR3aa: CASSVANLNIEGYGYTF

v_gene: TRBV11-2
abundance: many
d_gene: .
j_gene: TRBJ2-5
CDR3nt: TGTGCCAGCAGCTTAAATTTTGAGACCCAGTACTTC
CDR3aa: CASSLNFETQYF

v_gene: TRBV5-6
abundance: few
d_gene: TRBD2
j_gene: TRBJ2-1
CDR3nt: TGTGCCAGCAGCTTCTTGGGGGGGAGGGGCGCCTACAATGAGCAGTTCTTC
CDR3aa: CASSFLGGRGAYNEQFF

v_gene: TRBV3-1
abundance: few
d_gene: TRBD1
j_gene: TRBJ1-1
CDR3nt: TGTGCCAGCAGCCCGGGGACAGGGGAGCCTTTCTCCACTGAAGCTTTCTTT
CDR3aa: CASSPGTGEPFSTEAFF

v_gene: TRBV19
abundance: few
d_gene: .
j_gene: TRBJ1-1
CDR3nt: TGTGCCACCTCGGCCGGGGGGAACACTGAAGCTTTCTTT
CDR3aa: CATSAGGNTEAFF

v_gene: TRBV9
abundance: .
d_gene: .
j_gene: TRBJ1-2
CDR3nt: TGTGCCAGCAGCCCCCAGCCAGGGCCCTATGGCTACACCTTC
CDR3aa: CASSPQPGPYGYTF

v_gene: TRBV6-5
abundance: .
d_gene: .
j_gene: TRBJ2-5
CDR3nt: TGTGCCAGCAGTTACGAGGGCCGGGGTCACCAAGAGACCCAGTACTTC
CDR3aa: CASSYEGRGHQETQYF

v_gene: TRBV18
abundance: few
d_gene: .
j_gene: TRBJ1-1
CDR3nt: TGTGCCAGCTCACTGCCCCCCAGGGCCCCTGTAACTGAAGCTTTCTTT
CDR3aa: CASSLPPRAPVTEAFF

v_gene: TRBV5-5
abundance: few
d_gene: TRBD1
j_gene: TRBJ2-7
CDR3nt: TGTGCCAGCAGCTTGTGGGACAGGGGCTACGAGCAGTACTTC
CDR3aa: CASSLWDRGYEQYF

v_gene: TRBV7-3
abundance: .
d_gene: TRBD2
j_gene: TRBJ2-3
CDR3nt: TGTGCCAGCAGCTCCCAGACTTCCGGGACTAGCGGGATGACAGATACGCAGTATTTT
CDR3aa: CASSSQTSGTSGMTDTQYF

v_gene: TRBV27
abundance: .
d_gene: .
j_gene: TRBJ2-5
CDR3nt: TGTGCCAGCAGTTTATGGGTTAGCGGCCGAGAGACCCAGTACTTC
CDR3aa: CASSLWVSGRETQYF

v_gene: TRBV20-1
abundance: few
d_gene: .
j_gene: TRBJ2-5
CDR3nt: TGCAGTGCTAGAGGCCCGACTGTGGAGACCCAGTACTTC
CDR3aa: CSARGPTVETQYF

v_gene: TRBV11-2
abundance: many
d_gene: .
j_gene: TRBJ2-1
CDR3nt: TGTGCCAGCAGCTTAAGGGGAGGAGGGAACAATGAGCAGTTCTTC
CDR3aa: CASSLRGGGNNEQFF

v_gene: TRBV19
abundance: .
d_gene: .
j_gene: TRBJ2-7
CDR3nt: TGTGCCAGTAGTCCTGGACTACCTCCATACGAGCAGTACTTC
CDR3aa: CASSPGLPPYEQYF

v_gene: TRBV24-1
abundance: few
d_gene: .
j_gene: TRBJ2-1
CDR3nt: TGTGCCACCAGTGCACAGGGTTCCTACAATGAGCAGTTCTTC
CDR3aa: CATSAQGSYNEQFF

v_gene: TRBV6-1
abundance: .
d_gene: .
j_gene: TRBJ1-3
CDR3nt: TGTGCCAGCAGACCCCGGACTGCGCGCTCTGGAAACACCATATATTTT
CDR3aa: CASRPRTARSGNTIYF

v_gene: TRBV5-1
abundance: many
d_gene: .
j_gene: TRBJ1-6
CDR3nt: TGCGCCAGCAGCTTCGGGGAATATAATTCACCCCTCCACTTT
CDR3aa: CASSFGEYNSPLHF

v_gene: TRBV3-1
abundance: few
d_gene: .
j_gene: TRBJ2-6
CDR3nt: TGTGCCAGCAGCCAAACCACAGGGTCAGGGGCCAACGTCCTGACTTTC
CDR3aa: CASSQTTGSGANVLTF

v_gene: TRBV5-1
abundance: few
d_gene: .
j_gene: TRBJ1-2
CDR3nt: TGCGCCAGCCAGACAGACAACTATGGCTACACCTTC
CDR3aa: CASQTDNYGYTF

v_gene: TRBV7-6
abundance: many
d_gene: .
j_gene: TRBJ2-1
CDR3nt: TGTGCCAGCAGCGGGCGGATGCAAGAGCAGTTCTTC
CDR3aa: CASSGRMQEQFF